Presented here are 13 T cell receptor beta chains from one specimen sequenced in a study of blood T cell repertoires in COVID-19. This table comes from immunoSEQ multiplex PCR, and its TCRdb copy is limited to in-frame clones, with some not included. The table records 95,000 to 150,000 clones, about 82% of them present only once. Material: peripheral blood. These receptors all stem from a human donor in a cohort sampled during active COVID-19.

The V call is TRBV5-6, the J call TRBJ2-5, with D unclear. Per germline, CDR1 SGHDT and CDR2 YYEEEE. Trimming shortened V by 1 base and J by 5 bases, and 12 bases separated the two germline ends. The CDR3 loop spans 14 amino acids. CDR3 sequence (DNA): TGTGCCAGCAGCTTGATTGTCAGGTCGGAGACCCAGTACTTC. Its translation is CASSLIVRSETQYF.

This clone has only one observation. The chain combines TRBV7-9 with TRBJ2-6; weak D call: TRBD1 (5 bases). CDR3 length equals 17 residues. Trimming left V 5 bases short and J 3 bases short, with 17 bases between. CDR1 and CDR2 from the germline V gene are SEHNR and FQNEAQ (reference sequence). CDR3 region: CASSGAQEFGGANVLTF. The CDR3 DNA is TGTGCCAGCAGCGGGGCGCAGGAATTCGGTGGGGCCAACGTCCTGACTTTC.

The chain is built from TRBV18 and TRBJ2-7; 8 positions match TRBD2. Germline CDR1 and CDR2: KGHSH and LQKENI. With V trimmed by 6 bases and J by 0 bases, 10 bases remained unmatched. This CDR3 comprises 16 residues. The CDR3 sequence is CASSRASGGSSYEQYF. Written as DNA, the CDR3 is TGTGCCAGCTCCAGGGCATCGGGAGGGAGCTCCTACGAGCAGTACTTC.

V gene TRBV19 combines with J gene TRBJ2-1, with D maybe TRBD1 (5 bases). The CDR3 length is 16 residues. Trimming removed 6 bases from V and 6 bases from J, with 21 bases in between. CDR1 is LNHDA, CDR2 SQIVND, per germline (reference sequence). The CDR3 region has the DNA TGTGCCAGTAGGGGGCGTGGGGCCAGGACCGGCAATGAGCAGTTCTTC. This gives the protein CASRGRGARTGNEQFF. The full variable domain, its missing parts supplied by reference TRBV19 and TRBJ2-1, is DGGITQSPKYLFRKEGQNVTLSCEQNLNHDAMYWYRQDPGQGLRLIYYSQIVNDFQKGDIAEGYSVSREKKESFPLTVTSAQKNPTAFYLCASRGRGARTGNEQFFGPGTRLTVL.

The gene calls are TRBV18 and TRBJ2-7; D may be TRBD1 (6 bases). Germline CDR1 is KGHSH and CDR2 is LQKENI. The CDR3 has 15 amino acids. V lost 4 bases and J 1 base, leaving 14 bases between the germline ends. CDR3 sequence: CASSRDRTESYEQYF. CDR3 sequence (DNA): TGTGCCAGCTCACGAGATCGGACAGAATCCTACGAGCAGTACTTC. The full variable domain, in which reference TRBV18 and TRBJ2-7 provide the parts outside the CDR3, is NAGVMQNPRHLVRRRGQEARLRCSPMKGHSHVYWYRQLPEEGLKFMVYLQKENIIDESGMPKERFSAEFPKEGPSILRIQQVVRGDSAAYFCASSRDRTESYEQYFGPGTRLTVT.

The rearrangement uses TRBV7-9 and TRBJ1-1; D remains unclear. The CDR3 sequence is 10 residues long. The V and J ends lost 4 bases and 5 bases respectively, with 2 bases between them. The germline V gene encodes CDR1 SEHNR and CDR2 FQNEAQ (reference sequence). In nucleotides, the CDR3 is TGTGCCAGCAGCTCGACTGAAGCTTTCTTT. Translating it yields CASSSTEAFF. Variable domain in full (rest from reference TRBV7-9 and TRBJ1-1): DTGVSQNPRHKITKRGQNVTFRCDPISEHNRLYWYRQTLGQGPEFLTYFQNEAQLEKSRLLSDRFSAERPKGSFSTLEIQRTEQGDSAMYLCASSSTEAFFGQGTRLTVV.

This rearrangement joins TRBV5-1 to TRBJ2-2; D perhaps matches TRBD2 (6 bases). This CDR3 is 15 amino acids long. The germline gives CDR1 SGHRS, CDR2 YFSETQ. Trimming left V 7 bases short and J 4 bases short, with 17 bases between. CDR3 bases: TGCGCCAGCGCCCATGGAGGGCCTAGCACCGGGGAGCTGTTTTTT. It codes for CASAHGGPSTGELFF.

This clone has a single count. CDR3 coding DNA: TGTGCCAGCAGCGCCCGGGGACAGGGGGCAACAGATACGCAGTATTTT. Its protein is CASSARGQGATDTQYF. The V and J genes are TRBV9 and TRBJ2-3; TRBD1 matches 12 bases. Germline-derived CDR1 and CDR2 are SGDLS and YYNGEE. V was pared by 3 bases and J by 3 bases, with 5 bases of the junction left unmatched. The CDR3 spans 16 residues.

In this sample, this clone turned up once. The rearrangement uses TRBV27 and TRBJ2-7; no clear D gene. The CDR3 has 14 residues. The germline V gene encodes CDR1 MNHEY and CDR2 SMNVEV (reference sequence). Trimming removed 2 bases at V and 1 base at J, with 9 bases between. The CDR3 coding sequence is TGTGCCAGCAGTTTACTTGGCAGGTCCTACGAGCAGTACTTC. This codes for CASSLLGRSYEQYF.

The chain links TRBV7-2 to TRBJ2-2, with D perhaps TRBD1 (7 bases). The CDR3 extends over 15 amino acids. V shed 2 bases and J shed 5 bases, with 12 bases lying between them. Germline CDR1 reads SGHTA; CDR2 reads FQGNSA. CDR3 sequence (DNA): TGTGCCAGCAGCTTACCCCAGGGGGGAACCGGGGAGCTGTTTTTT. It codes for CASSLPQGGTGELFF.

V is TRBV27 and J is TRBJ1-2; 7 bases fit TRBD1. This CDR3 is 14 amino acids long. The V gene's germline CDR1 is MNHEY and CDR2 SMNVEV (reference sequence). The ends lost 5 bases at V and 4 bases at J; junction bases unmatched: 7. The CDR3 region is CASSPNRDSYGYTF. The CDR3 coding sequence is TGTGCCAGCAGTCCTAACCGGGACAGCTATGGCTACACCTTC.

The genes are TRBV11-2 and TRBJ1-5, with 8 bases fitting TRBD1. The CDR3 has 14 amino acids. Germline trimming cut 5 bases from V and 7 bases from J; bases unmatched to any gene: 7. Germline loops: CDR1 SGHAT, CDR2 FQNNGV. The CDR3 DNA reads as TGTGCCAGCAGCCGTACAGGGGGGGGGCAGCCCCAGCATTTT. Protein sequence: CASSRTGGGQPQHF.

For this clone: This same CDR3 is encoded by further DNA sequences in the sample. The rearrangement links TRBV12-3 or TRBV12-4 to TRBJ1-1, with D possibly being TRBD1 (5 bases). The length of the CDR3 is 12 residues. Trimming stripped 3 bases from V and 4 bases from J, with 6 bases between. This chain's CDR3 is CASSFGGTEAFF. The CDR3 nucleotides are TGTGCCAGCAGTTTCGGGGGCACTGAAGCTTTCTTT.